The present entry profiles one T cell receptor beta chain with its context. Other DNA sequences in this specimen translate into the identical CDR3. This CDR3 has 13 residues. In germline, CDR1 is MDHEN, CDR2 SYDVKM. The V gene lost 6 bases and the J gene lost 3 bases, with 9 bases spanning the gap. The data stem from a study of blood T cell repertoires in COVID-19. For the study at large: The United States, Italy and Spain were the sources of the acute and convalescent COVID-19 samples. T cells, B-cell-depleted T cells, or PBMCs supplied cDNA or gDNA.

Per the original data handling: Nucleated cell number was recorded as an estimate derived from reference gene primer amplification. Clones were read by immunoSEQ multiplex PCR, and TCRdb kept only the in-frame ones, dropping some. V and J calls and clone size are given by that table; D and trimming were obtained from the DNA. The table lists fewer than 250,000 clones, 84% of them singletons. Sequencing was carried out using peripheral blood. The receptor was isolated from a man aged 50-59 years with acute or convalescent COVID-19. The chain carries TRBV28 and TRBJ1-5, with no clear D. CDR3 DNA: TGTGCCAGCAGGGGAGGGTCCAATCAGCCCCAGCATTTT. It is translated as CASRGGSNQPQHF.